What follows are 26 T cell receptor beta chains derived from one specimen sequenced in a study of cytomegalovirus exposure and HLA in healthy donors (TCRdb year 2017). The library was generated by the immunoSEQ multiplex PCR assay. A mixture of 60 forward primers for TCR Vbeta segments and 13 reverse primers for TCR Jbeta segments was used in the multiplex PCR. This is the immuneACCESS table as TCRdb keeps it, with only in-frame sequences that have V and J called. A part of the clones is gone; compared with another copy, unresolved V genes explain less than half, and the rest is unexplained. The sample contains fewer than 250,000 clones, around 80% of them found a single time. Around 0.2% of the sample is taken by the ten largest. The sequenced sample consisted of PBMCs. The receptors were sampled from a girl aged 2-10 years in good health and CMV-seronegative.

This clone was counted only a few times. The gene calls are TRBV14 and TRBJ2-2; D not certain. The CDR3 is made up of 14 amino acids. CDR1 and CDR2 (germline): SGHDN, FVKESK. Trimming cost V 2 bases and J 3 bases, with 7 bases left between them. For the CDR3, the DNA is TGTGCCAGCAGCCAACGTTATTACACCGGGGAGCTGTTTTTT. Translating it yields CASSQRYYTGELFF. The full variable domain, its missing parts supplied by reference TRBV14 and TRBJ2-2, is EAGVTQFPSHSVIEKGQTVTLRCDPISGHDNLYWYRRVMGKEIKFLLHFVKESKQDESGMPNNRFLAERTGGTYSTLKVQPAELEDSGVYFCASSQRYYTGELFFGEGSRLTVL.

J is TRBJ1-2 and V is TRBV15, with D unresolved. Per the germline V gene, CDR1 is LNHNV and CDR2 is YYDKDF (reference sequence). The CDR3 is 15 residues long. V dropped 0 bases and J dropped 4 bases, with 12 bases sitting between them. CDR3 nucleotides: TGTGCCACCAGCAGAGATCGGAGTGGCAGCTATGGCTACACCTTC. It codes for CATSRDRSGSYGYTF.

Here the CDR3 DNA reads TGTGCCAGCAGGGGATCAGGGACAGGGATCGTCCCCCAGCATTTT. This codes for CASRGSGTGIVPQHF. V gene TRBV6-1 combines with J gene TRBJ1-5, with TRBD1 matching 9 bases. Germline V gives CDR1 MNHNS, CDR2 SASEGT. The CDR3 runs to 15 residues. The J segment lost 10 bases and the V segment lost 6 bases, leaving 13 bases of the junction unmatched.

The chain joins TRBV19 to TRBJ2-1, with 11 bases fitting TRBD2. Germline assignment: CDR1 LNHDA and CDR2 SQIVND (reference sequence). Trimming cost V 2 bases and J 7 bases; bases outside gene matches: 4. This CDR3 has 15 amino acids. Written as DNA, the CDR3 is TGTGCCAGTAGTATAATAGCGGGGGGGCCGAATGAGCAGTTCTTC. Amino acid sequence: CASSIIAGGPNEQFF.

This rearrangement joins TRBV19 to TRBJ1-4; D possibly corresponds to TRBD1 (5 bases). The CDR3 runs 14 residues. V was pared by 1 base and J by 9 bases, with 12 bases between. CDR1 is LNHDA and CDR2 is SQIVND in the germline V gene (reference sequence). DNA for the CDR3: TGTGCCAGTAGTATAGCCCCGGGGGAGAAAAAACTGTTTTTT. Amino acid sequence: CASSIAPGEKKLFF.

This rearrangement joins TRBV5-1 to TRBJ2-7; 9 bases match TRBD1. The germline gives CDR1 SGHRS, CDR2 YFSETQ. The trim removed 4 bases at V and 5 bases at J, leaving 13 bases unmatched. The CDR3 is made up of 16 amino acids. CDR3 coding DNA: TGCGCCAGCAGCCCACCAACCGGGACAGGGTATAACGAGCAGTACTTC. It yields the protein CASSPPTGTGYNEQYF.

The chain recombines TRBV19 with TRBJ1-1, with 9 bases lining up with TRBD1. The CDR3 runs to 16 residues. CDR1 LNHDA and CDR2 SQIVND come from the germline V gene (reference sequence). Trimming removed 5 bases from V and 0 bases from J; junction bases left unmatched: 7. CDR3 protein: CASSLRTGVMNTEAFF. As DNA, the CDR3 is TGTGCCAGTAGTTTAAGGACAGGGGTGATGAACACTGAAGCTTTCTTT.

The CDR3 loop reads CATSPRGATSDGNIQYF. In DNA form, the CDR3 reads TGTGCCACCAGCCCACGAGGGGCAACTAGCGATGGAAACATTCAGTACTTC. V gene TRBV15 combines with J gene TRBJ2-4; TRBD2 matches at 7 bases. The CDR3 sequence is 17 residues long. Germline V gene lookup returns CDR1 LNHNV and CDR2 YYDKDF (reference sequence). V was clipped by 5 bases and J by 6 bases; unmatched bases: 16. The variable domain in full, completed from reference TRBV15 and TRBJ2-4, reads DAMVIQNPRYQVTQFGKPVTLSCSQTLNHNVMYWYQQKSSQAPKLLFHYYDKDFNNEADTPDNFQSRRPNTSFCFLDIRSPGLGDTAMYLCATSPRGATSDGNIQYFGAGTRLSVL.

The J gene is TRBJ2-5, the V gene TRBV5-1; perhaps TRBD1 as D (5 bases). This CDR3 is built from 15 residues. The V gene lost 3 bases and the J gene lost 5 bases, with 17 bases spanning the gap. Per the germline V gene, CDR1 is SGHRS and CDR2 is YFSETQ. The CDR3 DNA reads TGCGCCAGCAGCTCTGACGACAGACTCGCGGAGACCCAGTACTTC. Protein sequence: CASSSDDRLAETQYF.

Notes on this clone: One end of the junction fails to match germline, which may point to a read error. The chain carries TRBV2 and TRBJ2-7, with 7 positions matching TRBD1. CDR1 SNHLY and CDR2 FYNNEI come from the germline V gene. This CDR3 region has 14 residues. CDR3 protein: CASREGTASYEQYF. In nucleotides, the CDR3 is TGTGCCAGCAGGGAAGGGACAGCCTCCTACGAGCAGTACTTC.

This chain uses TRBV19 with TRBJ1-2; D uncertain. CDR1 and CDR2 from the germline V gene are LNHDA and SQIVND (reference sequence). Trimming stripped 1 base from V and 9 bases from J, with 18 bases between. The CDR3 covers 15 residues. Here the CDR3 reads CASSIAIRPPGSYTF. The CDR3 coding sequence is TGTGCCAGTAGTATAGCGATTCGTCCTCCGGGAAGCTACACCTTC. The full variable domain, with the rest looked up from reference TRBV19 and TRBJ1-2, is DGGITQSPKYLFRKEGQNVTLSCEQNLNHDAMYWYRQDPGQGLRLIYYSQIVNDFQKGDIAEGYSVSREKKESFPLTVTSAQKNPTAFYLCASSIAIRPPGSYTFGSGTRLTVV.

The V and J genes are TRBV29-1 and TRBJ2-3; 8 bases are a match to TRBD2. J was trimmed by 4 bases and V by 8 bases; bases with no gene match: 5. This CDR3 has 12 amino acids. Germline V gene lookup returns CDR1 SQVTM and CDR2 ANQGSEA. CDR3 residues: CSLSGGPDTQYF. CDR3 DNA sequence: TGCAGCTTGTCGGGAGGGCCAGATACGCAGTATTTT.

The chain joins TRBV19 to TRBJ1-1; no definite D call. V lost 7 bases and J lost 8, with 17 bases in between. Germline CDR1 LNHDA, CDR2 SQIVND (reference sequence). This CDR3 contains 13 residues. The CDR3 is CASNPSSGLEAFF. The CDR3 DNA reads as TGTGCCAGTAACCCTTCGTCTGGCCTGGAAGCTTTCTTT.

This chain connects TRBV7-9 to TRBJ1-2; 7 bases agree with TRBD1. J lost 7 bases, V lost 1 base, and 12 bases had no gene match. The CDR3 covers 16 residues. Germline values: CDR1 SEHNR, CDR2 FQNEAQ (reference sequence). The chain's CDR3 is CASSLGLTGILLGYTF. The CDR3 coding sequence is TGTGCCAGCAGCTTAGGGTTGACAGGGATTTTGCTTGGCTACACCTTC.

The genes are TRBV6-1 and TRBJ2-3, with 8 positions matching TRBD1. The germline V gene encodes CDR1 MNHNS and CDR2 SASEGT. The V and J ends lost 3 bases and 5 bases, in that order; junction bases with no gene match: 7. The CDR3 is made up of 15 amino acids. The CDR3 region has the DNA TGTGCCAGCAGTGATGCAGGGGGCCGGCAAGATACGCAGTATTTT. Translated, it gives CASSDAGGRQDTQYF.

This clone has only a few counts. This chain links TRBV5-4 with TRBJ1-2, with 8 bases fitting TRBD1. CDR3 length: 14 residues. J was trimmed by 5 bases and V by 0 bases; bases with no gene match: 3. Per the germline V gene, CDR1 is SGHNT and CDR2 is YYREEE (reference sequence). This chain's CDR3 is CASSLAQGAYGYTF. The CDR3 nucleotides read TGTGCCAGCAGCTTGGCTCAGGGGGCATATGGCTACACCTTC.

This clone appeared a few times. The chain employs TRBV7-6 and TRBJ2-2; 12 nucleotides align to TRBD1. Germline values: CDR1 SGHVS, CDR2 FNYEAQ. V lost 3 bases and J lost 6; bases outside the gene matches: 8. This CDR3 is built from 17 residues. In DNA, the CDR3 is TGTGCCAGCAGCTTTAGCGGGGGGACAGGGGGCCCCGGGGAGCTGTTTTTT. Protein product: CASSFSGGTGGPGELFF.

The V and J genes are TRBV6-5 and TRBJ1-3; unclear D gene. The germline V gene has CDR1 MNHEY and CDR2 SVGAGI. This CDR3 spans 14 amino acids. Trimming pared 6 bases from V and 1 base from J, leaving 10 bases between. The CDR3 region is CASSPSGSGNTIYF. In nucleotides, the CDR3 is TGTGCCAGCAGCCCCTCGGGGTCTGGAAACACCATATATTTT.

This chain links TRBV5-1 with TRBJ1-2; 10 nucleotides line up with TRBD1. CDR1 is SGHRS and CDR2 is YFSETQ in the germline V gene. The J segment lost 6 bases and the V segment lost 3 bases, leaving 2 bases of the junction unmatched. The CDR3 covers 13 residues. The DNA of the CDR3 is TGCGCCAGCAGCTGGGGACAGGGGCATGGCTACACCTTC. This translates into CASSWGQGHGYTF.

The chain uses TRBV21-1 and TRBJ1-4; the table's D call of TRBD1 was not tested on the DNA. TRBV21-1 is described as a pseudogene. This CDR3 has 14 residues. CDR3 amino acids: CASSKATANEKLFF. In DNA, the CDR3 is TGTGCCAGCAGCAAAGCTACAGCTAATGAAAAACTGTTTTTT.

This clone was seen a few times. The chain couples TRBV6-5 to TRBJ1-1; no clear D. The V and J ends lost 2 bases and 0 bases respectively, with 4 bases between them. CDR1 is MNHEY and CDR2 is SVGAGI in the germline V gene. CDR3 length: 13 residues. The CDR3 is CASSYSMNTEAFF. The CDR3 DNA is TGTGCCAGCAGTTACAGCATGAACACTGAAGCTTTCTTT.

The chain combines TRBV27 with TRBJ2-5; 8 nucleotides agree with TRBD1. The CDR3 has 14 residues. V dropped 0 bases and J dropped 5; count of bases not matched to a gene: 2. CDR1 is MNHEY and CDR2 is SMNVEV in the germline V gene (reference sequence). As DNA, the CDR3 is TGTGCCAGCAGTTTATCGCCAGGGGGCGAGACCCAGTACTTC. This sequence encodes CASSLSPGGETQYF.

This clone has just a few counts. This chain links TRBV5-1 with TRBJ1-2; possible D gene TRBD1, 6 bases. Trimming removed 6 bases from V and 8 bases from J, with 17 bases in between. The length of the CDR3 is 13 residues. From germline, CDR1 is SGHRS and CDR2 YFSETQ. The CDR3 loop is CASTISPGEGYTF. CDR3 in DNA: TGCGCCAGCACCATAAGCCCAGGGGAAGGCTACACCTTC.

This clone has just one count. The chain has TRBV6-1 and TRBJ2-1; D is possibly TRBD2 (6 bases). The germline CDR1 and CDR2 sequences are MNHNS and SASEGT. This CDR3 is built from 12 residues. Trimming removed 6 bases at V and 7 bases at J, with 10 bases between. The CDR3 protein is CASSGGMNEQFF. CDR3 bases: TGTGCCAGCAGCGGCGGGATGAATGAGCAGTTCTTC.

Written as DNA, the CDR3 is TGTGCCAGCAGCTTGGACTACAACGAGCAGTACTTC. Residues: CASSLDYNEQYF. This chain links TRBV5-4 with TRBJ2-7; D is uncertain. Trimming stripped 0 bases from V and 5 bases from J, with 6 bases between. Germline CDR1 is SGHNT and CDR2 is YYREEE (reference sequence). This CDR3 has 12 amino acids.

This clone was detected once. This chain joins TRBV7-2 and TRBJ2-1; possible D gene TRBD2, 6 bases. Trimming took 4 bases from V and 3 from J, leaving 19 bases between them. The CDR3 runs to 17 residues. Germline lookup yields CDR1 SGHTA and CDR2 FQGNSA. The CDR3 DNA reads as TGTGCCAGCAGCTCCCTTCCCCTAGCGCCAATCTACAATGAGCAGTTCTTC. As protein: CASSSLPLAPIYNEQFF.